The 23 T cell receptor beta chains reported below all come from one sample, sequenced in a study of shared clonotypes between healthy human individuals. Sequencing used immunoSEQ multiplex PCR; TCRdb keeps in-frame clones, though not all of them. The sample lists 2 million to 3 million clones, over 85% occurring once. Sequencing used naive CD4+ T cells from PBMCs. Documented subset: CD45RA+ positively selected. All receptors derive from a man aged 18-30 years in good health. Some clones in this sample may be carry-over from other donors' samples.

V gene TRBV7-2 combines with J gene TRBJ2-1, with 7 bases lining up with TRBD1. The ends lost 2 bases at V and 1 base at J; junction bases unmatched: 2. This CDR3 is 15 amino acids long. Germline loops: CDR1 SGHTA, CDR2 FQGNSA. Here the CDR3 reads CASSLLQGSYNEQFF. Written as DNA, the CDR3 is TGTGCCAGCAGCTTATTACAGGGGTCCTACAATGAGCAGTTCTTC. Based on the CDR3 plus reference TRBV7-2 and TRBJ2-1, the full variable domain is GAGVSQSPSNKVTEKGKDVELRCDPISGHTALYWYRQSLGQGLEFLIYFQGNSAPDKSGLPSDRFSAERTGGSVSTLTIQRTQQEDSAVYLCASSLLQGSYNEQFFGPGTRLTVL.

The chain recombines TRBV7-3 with TRBJ2-2; tentatively, D is TRBD1 (7 bases). The germline V and J ends were trimmed by 5 bases and 3 bases, with 13 bases remaining between them. Per germline, CDR1 SGHTA and CDR2 FQGTGA. The CDR3 runs 15 residues. The CDR3 bases are TGTGCCAGCAGCAGACAGGGAGGCGACACCGGGGAGCTGTTTTTT. It encodes CASSRQGGDTGELFF.

The V call is TRBV28, the J call TRBJ2-5, with D perhaps matching TRBD1 or TRBD2 (12 bases each). This CDR3 has 24 residues. In germline, CDR1 is MDHEN, CDR2 SYDVKM. Deletions cut 7 bases from V and 2 bases from J, with 44 bases between. CDR3 loop: CASTPPGQGAPLAGGPQGQETQYF. Here the CDR3 DNA reads TGTGCCAGCACCCCCCCGGGACAGGGGGCACCCCTAGCGGGAGGGCCTCAGGGACAAGAGACCCAGTACTTC.

Comment on this clone: This CDR3 is also generated by other DNA sequences in the sample. The J gene is TRBJ2-2, the V gene TRBV5-1; D is unresolved. Germline V CDR1 and CDR2: SGHRS, YFSETQ. Trimming cost V 0 bases and J 5 bases, with 5 bases left between them. The length of the CDR3 is 13 residues. The CDR3 DNA follows: TGCGCCAGCAGCTTGGGCCCGACCGGGGAGCTGTTTTTT. This encodes CASSLGPTGELFF.

Details on this clone: The sample has other DNA sequences that encode this CDR3 too. The chain joins TRBV6-1 to TRBJ1-4, with TRBD1 identical over 8 bases. This CDR3 region has 14 residues. With V trimmed by 5 bases and J by 3 bases, 2 bases remained unmatched. From germline, CDR1 is MNHNS and CDR2 SASEGT. The DNA of the CDR3 is TGTGCCAGCAGTCAGGGGGCAGCTAATGAAAAACTGTTTTTT. It encodes CASSQGAANEKLFF.

This chain uses TRBV7-7 with TRBJ1-1; TRBD1 might be the D (6 bases). Between the trimmed V and J ends, which lost 1 base and 1 base, there was a span of 10 bases. This CDR3 region has 15 residues. Germline assignment: CDR1 SSHAT and CDR2 FNYEAQ (reference sequence). CDR3 residues: CASSLVRGQNTEAFF. The DNA of the CDR3 is TGTGCCAGCAGCTTAGTTCGGGGACAGAACACTGAAGCTTTCTTT.

The CDR3: CASSLSVDWNTEAFF. The DNA of the CDR3 is TGTGCCAGCAGCCTCTCGGTAGATTGGAACACTGAAGCTTTCTTT. The chain has TRBV9 and TRBJ1-1; no clear D gene. The CDR3 is 15 amino acids. V shed 4 bases and J shed 1 base, with 14 bases lying between them. The germline V gene has CDR1 SGDLS and CDR2 YYNGEE.

This chain uses TRBV6-1 with TRBJ2-5; 10 nucleotides align to TRBD1. Germline CDR1 MNHNS, CDR2 SASEGT. The CDR3 is made up of 14 amino acids. Trimming cost V 5 bases and J 4 bases; bases outside gene matches: 4. CDR3 sequence (DNA): TGTGCCAGCAGTCGACGGACAGGGGGAGAGACCCAGTACTTC. Its protein product is CASSRRTGGETQYF.

V and J are TRBV11-2 and TRBJ2-2, with a possible D match to TRBD1 (6 bases). Germline values: CDR1 SGHAT, CDR2 FQNNGV. This CDR3 contains 18 residues. V was cut by 0 bases and J by 2 bases, with 16 bases left in between. The CDR3 DNA sequence: TGTGCCAGCAGCTTAGACTTTATTGGCAGGGGTAACACCGGGGAGCTGTTTTTT. Protein sequence: CASSLDFIGRGNTGELFF.

V usage is TRBV6-1 and J usage is TRBJ1-2; TRBD1 aligns across 7 bases. The CDR3 contains 14 residues. The V segment lost 2 bases and the J segment 3 bases; nucleotides outside the gene matches: 3. In germline, CDR1 is MNHNS, CDR2 SASEGT. In nucleotides, the CDR3 is TGTGCCAGCAGTGAAACGGGGACAGACTATGGCTACACCTTC. Translating gives CASSETGTDYGYTF.

A note on this clone: Additional DNA sequences in this sample encode the identical CDR3. The chain has TRBV7-8 and TRBJ2-3; D not certain. V gave up 5 bases and J gave up 5 bases, with 8 bases separating them. CDR3 length: 12 residues. CDR1 SGHVS and CDR2 FQNEAQ come from the germline V gene. CDR3 DNA sequence: TGTGCCAGCAGCCTAAAGGGAGATACGCAGTATTTT. Protein product: CASSLKGDTQYF. The full variable domain, completed using reference TRBV7-8 and TRBJ2-3, is GAGVSQSPRYKVAKRGQDVALRCDPISGHVSLFWYQQALGQGPEFLTYFQNEAQLDKSGLPSDRFFAERPEGSVSTLKIQRTQQEDSAVYLCASSLKGDTQYFGPGTRLTVL.

The rearrangement links TRBV5-1 to TRBJ1-3; D is ambiguous. CDR3 length: 15 amino acids. Trimming left V 0 bases short and J 4 bases short, with 11 bases between. In germline, CDR1 is SGHRS, CDR2 YFSETQ. The chain's CDR3 is CASSLEIDTGNTIYF. DNA of the CDR3: TGCGCCAGCAGCTTGGAGATCGATACGGGAAACACCATATATTTT.

The CDR3 reads CASSFSAGRETQYF. CDR3 bases: TGTGCCAGCAGTTTTTCGGCGGGAAGAGAGACCCAGTACTTC. The chain uses TRBV28 and TRBJ2-5, with D possibly TRBD2 on 6 matching bases. V was trimmed by 3 bases and J by 4 bases, leaving 12 bases between them. The germline gives CDR1 MDHEN, CDR2 SYDVKM. The CDR3 totals 14 residues.

The gene calls are TRBV4-3 and TRBJ2-1, with 10 bases matching TRBD1. Germline-derived CDR1 and CDR2 are LGHNA and YSLEER. Trimming removed 4 bases from V and 8 bases from J; junction bases left unmatched: 11. The CDR3 has 16 amino acids. DNA for the CDR3: TGCGCCAGCAGCCTCGAGGACAGGGGGGGGACTCATGAGCAGTTCTTC. As protein: CASSLEDRGGTHEQFF.

V gene TRBV20-1 combines with J gene TRBJ2-1; D is undetermined. Trimming removed 6 bases from V and 9 bases from J, with 12 bases in between. Per germline, CDR1 DFQATT and CDR2 SNEGSKA (reference sequence). CDR3 length equals 11 residues. Here the CDR3 DNA reads TGCAGTGCGTCCTCCGTTCTTGAGCAGTTCTTC. This encodes CSASSVLEQFF.

Comments on this clone: Other DNA variants within this sample encode the same CDR3. This chain links TRBV7-2 with TRBJ2-3, with D tentatively TRBD2 (5 bases). Germline V gene lookup returns CDR1 SGHTA and CDR2 FQGNSA. The CDR3 has 14 amino acids. V was shortened by 3 bases and J by 2 bases, with 9 bases between the two germline ends. The CDR3 loop is CASSFGGLTDTQYF. DNA of the CDR3: TGTGCCAGCAGCTTCGGCGGGCTCACAGATACGCAGTATTTT.

The CDR3 nucleotides read TGTGCCAGCAGTGCAGGGAGCGGCTACGAGCAGTACTTC. Protein product: CASSAGSGYEQYF. The V gene is TRBV28, the J gene TRBJ2-7, with D possibly called TRBD1 or TRBD2 (5 bases each). The germline CDR1 and CDR2 sequences are MDHEN and SYDVKM. The CDR3 has 13 residues. The V end was cut by 5 bases, the J end by 3 bases, with 11 bases between.

The V gene is TRBV11-2, the J gene TRBJ2-7; D uncertain. The CDR3 totals 15 residues. V gave up 5 bases and J gave up 8 bases, with 22 bases separating them. Germline-derived CDR1 and CDR2 are SGHAT and FQNNGV. The CDR3 spells CASSIHRTKNNKQYF. The CDR3 DNA follows: TGTGCCAGCAGCATCCACAGAACAAAAAACAATAAGCAGTACTTC.

As regards this clone: The same CDR3 can be traced to other DNA sequences in this sample. This rearrangement joins TRBV5-1 to TRBJ2-3, with D possibly being TRBD2 (6 bases). The CDR3 sequence is 15 residues long. V was pared by 2 bases and J by 0 bases, with 10 bases between. Germline-derived CDR1 and CDR2 are SGHRS and YFSETQ. CDR3 residues: CASSFGGASTDTQYF. The CDR3 DNA is TGCGCCAGCAGCTTCGGGGGAGCTAGCACAGATACGCAGTATTTT.

The chain employs TRBV14 and TRBJ1-1; the D gene is possibly TRBD1 (5 bases). Per the germline V gene, CDR1 is SGHDN and CDR2 is FVKESK. V gave up 5 bases and J gave up 4 bases, with 14 bases separating them. The CDR3 is 14 amino acids. In nucleotides, the CDR3 is TGTGCCAGCAGCTCAAGCTGGGGGTCCACTGAAGCTTTCTTT. Protein: CASSSSWGSTEAFF.

For this clone: The same CDR3 arises from other DNA sequences in this sample as well. The chain joins TRBV5-4 to TRBJ2-7, with 7 bases that match TRBD1. The germline V gene encodes CDR1 SGHNT and CDR2 YYREEE (reference sequence). The CDR3 covers 13 residues. The V and J ends lost 3 bases and 3 bases, in that order; junction bases with no gene match: 3. In DNA form, the CDR3 reads TGTGCCAGCAGCTCCAGGGACAGCTACGAGCAGTACTTC. Translation: CASSSRDSYEQYF.

A remark on this clone: No conserved phenylalanine or tryptophan is present at the end of the CDR3, so a read error is the likely explanation. The DNA is omitted, as the CDR3 cannot be located on it reliably, and the CDR3 follows TCRdb's listing. CDR3 amino acids: CASSAGGGIE. V and J are TRBV10-1 and TRBJ2-7; TRBD2 is taken as the D call from the table, unchecked against the DNA. The CDR3 is 10 amino acids long, termini counted. Germline V CDR1 and CDR2: WNHNN, SYGVQD (reference sequence).

The chain recombines TRBV5-1 with TRBJ2-1, with 8 bases identical to TRBD1. Germline V CDR1 and CDR2: SGHRS, YFSETQ. V was clipped by 4 bases and J by 7 bases; unmatched bases: 10. This CDR3 spans 15 amino acids. CDR3 loop: CASSPGQGPWNEQFF. The CDR3 DNA sequence: TGCGCCAGCAGCCCCGGACAGGGCCCATGGAATGAGCAGTTCTTC.